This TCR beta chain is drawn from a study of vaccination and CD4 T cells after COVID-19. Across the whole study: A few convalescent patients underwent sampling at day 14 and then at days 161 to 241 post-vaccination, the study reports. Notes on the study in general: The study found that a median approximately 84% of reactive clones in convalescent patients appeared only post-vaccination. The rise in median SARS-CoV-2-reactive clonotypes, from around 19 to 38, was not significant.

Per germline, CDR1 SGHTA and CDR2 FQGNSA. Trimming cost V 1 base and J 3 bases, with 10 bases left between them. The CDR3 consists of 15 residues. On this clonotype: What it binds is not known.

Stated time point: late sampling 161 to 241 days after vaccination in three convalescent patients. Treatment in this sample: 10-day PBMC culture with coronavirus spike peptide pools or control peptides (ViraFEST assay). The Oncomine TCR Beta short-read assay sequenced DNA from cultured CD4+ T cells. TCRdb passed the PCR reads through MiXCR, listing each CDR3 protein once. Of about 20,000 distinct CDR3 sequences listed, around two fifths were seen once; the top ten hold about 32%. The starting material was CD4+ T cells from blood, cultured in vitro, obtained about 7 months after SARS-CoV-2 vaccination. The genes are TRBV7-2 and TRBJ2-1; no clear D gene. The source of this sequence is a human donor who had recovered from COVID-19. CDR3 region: CASSLGSVVYNEQFF. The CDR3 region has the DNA TGTGCCAGCAGCTTAGGGTCTGTAGTCTACAATGAGCAGTTCTTC.